A selection of T cell receptor beta chains follows, all from one sample in a study of Graves' ophthalmopathy and Graves' hyperthyroidism. A single record per CDR3 protein comes from TCRdb applying MiXCR to the multiplex PCR reads. Of roughly 600,000 distinct CDR3 sequences in the sample, 39% are singletons; the top ten hold approximately 4.1%. Sequenced sample: peripheral blood or thyroid tissue (not recorded which). These receptors all stem from an adult man with Graves' hyperthyroidism. Each CDR3 is given with its conserved first and last residue. The D gene is left open where the match is weak. The size field is filled for only some rows; it gives once, few, many or a size class.

j_gene: TRBJ1-2; d_gene: TRBD1; abundance: NA; v_gene: TRBV29-1; len: 11; CDR3nt: TGCAGCGCTAGGACAGGGGCAAGCTACACCTTC; CDR3aa: CSARTGASYTF
j_gene: TRBJ1-5; d_gene: TRBD1; abundance: many; v_gene: TRBV19; len: 18; CDR3nt: TGTGCCAGTAGTAAGCGGGAACAGGGGGCAGATAGCAATCAGCCCCAGCATTTT; CDR3aa: CASSKREQGADSNQPQHF
j_gene: TRBJ1-1; d_gene: NA; abundance: once; v_gene: TRBV5-1; len: 14; CDR3nt: TGCGCCAGCAGCGCAAATCCAGTGAACACTGAAGCTTTCTTT; CDR3aa: CASSANPVNTEAFF
j_gene: TRBJ2-2; d_gene: NA; abundance: many; v_gene: TRBV11-2; len: 16; CDR3nt: TGTGCCAGCAGCTTAGTAGGGATCCGTGGCACCGGGGAGCTGTTTTTT; CDR3aa: CASSLVGIRGTGELFF
j_gene: TRBJ2-2; d_gene: TRBD2; abundance: NA; v_gene: TRBV9; len: 13; CDR3nt: TGTGCCAGCAGCTTAGACCCAGCGGGGGGGGTGTTTTTT; CDR3aa: CASSLDPAGGVFF
j_gene: TRBJ1-2; d_gene: NA; abundance: NA; v_gene: TRBV6-5; len: 13; CDR3nt: TGTGCCAGCAGTTATGTGGGGAATTATGGCTACACCTTC; CDR3aa: CASSYVGNYGYTF
j_gene: TRBJ1-5; d_gene: NA; abundance: many; v_gene: TRBV7-2; len: 15; CDR3nt: TGTGCCAGCAGCTTAGCGGGACGGGAGAATCAGCCCCAGCATTTT; CDR3aa: CASSLAGRENQPQHF
j_gene: TRBJ1-6; d_gene: TRBD1; abundance: few; v_gene: TRBV10-1; len: 17; CDR3nt: TGCGCCAGCAGGGTGGACAGGGCTGGGTCCTATAATTCACCCCTCCACTTT; CDR3aa: CASRVDRAGSYNSPLHF
j_gene: TRBJ2-7; d_gene: TRBD1; abundance: many; v_gene: TRBV29-1; len: 15; CDR3nt: TGCAGCGTTGGGCGAGGGACAGGTTTCTCCTACGAGCAGTACTTC; CDR3aa: CSVGRGTGFSYEQYF
j_gene: TRBJ2-5; d_gene: TRBD2; abundance: NA; v_gene: TRBV24-1; len: 16; CDR3nt: TGTGCCACCCGTAGCGGGAGGGGGAATTCCTACAATGAGCAGTACTTC; CDR3aa: CATRSGRGNSYNEQYF
j_gene: TRBJ1-6; d_gene: NA; abundance: few; v_gene: TRBV28; len: 13; CDR3nt: TGTGCCAGCAGTTTAGAGGTTAGATCACCCCTCCACTTT; CDR3aa: CASSLEVRSPLHF